These 8 T cell receptor beta chains were all obtained from the same sample, sequenced in a study of early T cells in non-severe SARS-CoV-2 infection. TCRdb ran MiXCR on the 5' RACE reads and lists one entry per CDR3 protein. The sample comprises 15,000 to 20,000 distinct CDR3 sequences, about 5.5% of which are singletons, and approximately 7% rests with the top ten. Sequencing was done on a sample of whole blood. These TCRs come from an adult who was a healthcare worker with PCR-confirmed SARS-CoV-2 infection or an uninfected control (not recorded which).

The CDR3, as DNA: TGTGCCAGCACCCGAGGCGGGAGATACAATGAGCAGTTCTTC. Protein sequence: CASTRGGRYNEQFF. The rearrangement uses TRBV9 and TRBJ2-1, with 7 nucleotides matching TRBD2. This CDR3 contains 14 residues. The germline CDR1 and CDR2 sequences are SGDLS and YYNGEE. Trimming at V came to 6 bases and at J to 4 bases, leaving 7 bases not matched to a gene.

This clonotype was recorded at least ten times. The chain links TRBV21-1 to TRBJ1-1; the table's TRBD1 call for D was not verified on the DNA. TRBV21-1 is a documented pseudogene. This CDR3 contains 15 residues. The CDR3 loop is CASSIEGQINTEAFF. As DNA, the CDR3 is TGTGCCAGCAGCATTGAAGGACAGATAAACACTGAAGCTTTCTTT.

This clonotype showed up many times. The chain employs TRBV11-2 and TRBJ2-7; TRBD2 matches 8 bases. CDR3 length: 15 residues. J gave up 7 bases and V 3 bases, and 11 bases lay outside the gene matches. Germline CDR1 reads SGHAT; CDR2 reads FQNNGV. The CDR3 nucleotides read TGTGCCAGCAGCTTTGGAGCGGGAGTACCTCGGGAGCAGTACTTC. Amino acids: CASSFGAGVPREQYF. Full variable domain (outside the CDR3, taken from reference TRBV11-2 and TRBJ2-7): EAGVAQSPRYKIIEKRQSVAFWCNPISGHATLYWYQQILGQGPKLLIQFQNNGVVDDSQLPKDRFSAERLKGVDSTLKIQPAKLEDSAVYLCASSFGAGVPREQYFGPGTRLTVT.

This clonotype was picked up many times. The rearrangement links TRBV6-2 or TRBV6-3 to TRBJ2-2; 8 positions match TRBD2. The CDR3 is 16 residues long. V was clipped by 0 bases and J by 2 bases; unmatched bases: 2. Germline CDR1 MNHEY, CDR2 SVGEGT. CDR3 sequence (DNA): TGTGCCAGCAGTTACTCAGCGGGAGTTAACACCGGGGAGCTGTTTTTT. Translating gives CASSYSAGVNTGELFF.

Within the sample, this clonotype is medium-sized. The chain couples TRBV5-1 to TRBJ1-1; possible D gene TRBD1, 6 bases. V dropped 1 base and J dropped 3 bases, with 13 bases sitting between them. This CDR3 is 15 amino acids long. Germline CDR1 SGHRS, CDR2 YFSETQ. This CDR3 is CASSLRGARDTEAFF. The CDR3 region has the DNA TGCGCCAGCAGCTTGAGGGGGGCACGGGACACTGAAGCTTTCTTT.

The chain is built from TRBV20-1 and TRBJ2-4; 7 positions agree with TRBD1. CDR1 is DFQATT and CDR2 is SNEGSKA in the germline V gene (reference sequence). The CDR3 contains 18 residues. Unmatched junction bases numbered 15, after V lost 4 bases and J lost 0 bases. The CDR3 is CSATTLDRILLAKNIQYF. Written as DNA, the CDR3 is TGCAGTGCTACCACCTTGGACAGGATACTACTAGCCAAAAACATTCAGTACTTC.

This clonotype came up a few times. The chain combines TRBV12-3 or TRBV12-4 with TRBJ2-2; D remains unclear. CDR3 length: 14 amino acids. V lost 4 bases to trimming and J lost 2 bases, with 8 bases between them. The CDR3 reads CASSYNRNTGELFF. DNA of the CDR3: TGTGCCAGCAGTTATAACCGAAACACCGGGGAGCTGTTTTTT.

The gene calls are TRBV4-1 and TRBJ1-6; 9 bases are shared with TRBD1. Unmatched junction bases numbered 7, after V lost 3 bases and J lost 4 bases. The CDR3 is 17 amino acids. Germline V gives CDR1 MGHRA, CDR2 YSYEKL. The CDR3 loop is CASSHPEGTGYNSPLHF. The CDR3 DNA reads as TGCGCCAGCAGCCACCCCGAGGGGACAGGGTATAATTCACCCCTCCACTTT.